The 18 T cell receptor beta chains listed next were all sequenced from one sample in a study of patients and donors after allogeneic stem cell transplantation. TCRdb passed the RT-PCR reads through MiXCR, listing each CDR3 protein once. The sample gives 800,000 to 1,000,000 distinct CDR3 sequences, about 20% of which show up once; 5% to 7.5% is in the top ten. The sample was blood, either unsorted or a sorted T cell fraction (not recorded which). The receptor set was obtained from a human donor who was either an allogeneic HSCT recipient or a stem cell or donor lymphocyte infusion donor (not recorded which). It is not recorded whose cells these are; they may come from a transplant donor.

This chain connects TRBV14 to TRBJ2-5, with 8 bases identical to TRBD1. Germline V gene lookup returns CDR1 SGHDN and CDR2 FVKESK. J was trimmed by 4 bases and V by 10 bases; bases with no gene match: 11. The CDR3 spans 14 residues. This CDR3 is CATNRAGGRETQYF. CDR3 coding DNA: TGTGCCACCAACAGGGCAGGGGGCCGAGAGACCCAGTACTTC. The entire variable domain, with the rest obtained from reference TRBV14 and TRBJ2-5, is as follows: EAGVTQFPSHSVIEKGQTVTLRCDPISGHDNLYWYRRVMGKEIKFLLHFVKESKQDESGMPNNRFLAERTGGTYSTLKVQPAELEDSGVYFCATNRAGGRETQYFGPGTRLLVL.

The genes are TRBV6-5 and TRBJ1-2; tentatively, D is TRBD1 (5 bases). Germline CDR1 and CDR2: MNHEY and SVGAGI. This CDR3 has 14 amino acids. V was pared by 2 bases and J by 8 bases, with 15 bases between. The CDR3 spells CASSYNPGLGGYTF. CDR3 sequence (DNA): TGTGCCAGCAGTTACAATCCAGGGCTCGGGGGCTACACCTTC.

This clonotype has ten or more counts. V is TRBV9 and J is TRBJ2-7; the match to TRBD2 covers 8 bases. This CDR3 has 15 amino acids. The germline gives CDR1 SGDLS, CDR2 YYNGEE. Trimming at V came to 4 bases and at J to 0 bases, leaving 6 bases not matched to a gene. In DNA, the CDR3 is TGTGCCAGCAGCCCTGCAGCGGGGGTCTCCTACGAGCAGTACTTC. Its protein is CASSPAAGVSYEQYF.

The sample holds a few counts of this clonotype. The V and J genes are TRBV20-1 and TRBJ2-2; 7 nucleotides line up with TRBD2. Per germline, CDR1 DFQATT and CDR2 SNEGSKA (reference sequence). Trimming at V came to 6 bases and at J to 4 bases, leaving 5 bases not matched to a gene. CDR3 size: 13 residues. The CDR3 DNA reads as TGCAGTGCCCTAGCGGCGATCACCGGGGAGCTGTTTTTT. It yields the protein CSALAAITGELFF.

This clonotype was observed many times. The V and J genes are TRBV7-9 and TRBJ2-7; tentatively, D is TRBD1 (6 bases). Germline V gene lookup returns CDR1 SEHNR and CDR2 FQNEAQ (reference sequence). The CDR3 consists of 15 residues. Trimming took 5 bases from V and 3 from J, leaving 17 bases between them. Written as DNA, the CDR3 is TGTGCCAGCAGCCCTTTCACAGGGACCGGCTACGAGCAGTACTTC. As protein: CASSPFTGTGYEQYF.

This clonotype occurred a few times. The rearrangement links TRBV9 to TRBJ2-7, with TRBD1 identical over 9 bases. Germline CDR1 SGDLS, CDR2 YYNGEE. This CDR3 is 15 amino acids long. Trimming took 6 bases from V and 7 from J; bases not matched to a gene: 14. Here the CDR3 DNA reads TGTGCCAGCACCCTAGACACAGGGGGCGCGGGGGAGCAGTACTTC. It codes for CASTLDTGGAGEQYF.

This sequence joins TRBV7-2 and TRBJ1-1; possible D gene TRBD1, 6 bases. The CDR3 is 17 residues long. Germline assignment: CDR1 SGHTA and CDR2 FQGNSA. V dropped 1 base and J dropped 0 bases, with 15 bases sitting between them. CDR3: CASSLGLWGALNTEAFF. The CDR3 DNA sequence: TGTGCCAGCAGCTTAGGGCTATGGGGGGCGTTGAACACTGAAGCTTTCTTT. The full variable domain, its missing parts supplied by reference TRBV7-2 and TRBJ1-1, is GAGVSQSPSNKVTEKGKDVELRCDPISGHTALYWYRQSLGQGLEFLIYFQGNSAPDKSGLPSDRFSAERTGGSVSTLTIQRTQQEDSAVYLCASSLGLWGALNTEAFFGQGTRLTVV.

V and J are TRBV4-3 and TRBJ2-6, with unresolved D. Germline-derived CDR1 and CDR2 are LGHNA and YSLEER. V was trimmed by 2 bases and J by 0 bases, leaving 8 bases between them. This CDR3 has 16 residues. As DNA, the CDR3 is TGCGCCAGCAGCCAAAGATCTAGCTCTGGGGCCAACGTCCTGACTTTC. Residues: CASSQRSSSGANVLTF.

In this sample, this clonotype turned up once. This rearrangement joins TRBV30 to TRBJ2-7; no firm D call. CDR3 length: 12 residues. Germline loops: CDR1 GTSNPN, CDR2 SVGIG (reference sequence). V was pared by 0 bases and J by 2 bases, with 5 bases between. The CDR3 DNA follows: TGTGCCTGGAGTGTAGACGCCTACGAGCAGTACTTC. Translating it yields CAWSVDAYEQYF.

This chain joins TRBV5-1 and TRBJ2-3; maybe TRBD2 (6 bases). The V gene lost 0 bases and the J gene lost 0 bases, with 11 bases spanning the gap. This CDR3 region has 16 residues. Germline assignment: CDR1 SGHRS and CDR2 YFSETQ. DNA for the CDR3: TGCGCCAGCAGCTTGGTAAAGCGGGCTAGCACAGATACGCAGTATTTT. Translation gives CASSLVKRASTDTQYF.

In this sample, this clonotype turned up a few times. The chain recombines TRBV5-1 with TRBJ2-5; 9 bases align to TRBD1. The J segment lost 6 bases and the V segment lost 4 bases, leaving 10 bases of the junction unmatched. In germline, CDR1 is SGHRS, CDR2 YFSETQ. This CDR3 contains 15 residues. In DNA form, the CDR3 reads TGCGCCAGCAGCCCTCCAGGACAGGGGAAAAAGACCCAGTACTTC. Amino acid sequence: CASSPPGQGKKTQYF.

The chain couples TRBV11-2 to TRBJ2-5; 7 nucleotides line up with TRBD2. The CDR3 sequence is 13 residues long. J lost 3 bases, V lost 5 bases, and 3 bases had no gene match. Germline V lookup: CDR1 SGHAT, CDR2 FQNNGV. CDR3 residues: CASSMGLKETQYF. The CDR3 DNA is TGTGCCAGCAGCATGGGACTAAAAGAGACCCAGTACTTC.

This rearrangement joins TRBV15 to TRBJ2-7; 7 bases match TRBD1. There are 16 residues in the CDR3. CDR1 LNHNV and CDR2 YYDKDF come from the germline V gene (reference sequence). J lost 5 bases, V lost 1 base, and 11 bases had no gene match. CDR3 region: CATSRADRAFIDEQYF. The CDR3 DNA reads TGTGCCACCAGCAGAGCTGACAGGGCCTTCATCGACGAGCAGTACTTC.

This clonotype appeared a few times. The CDR3 DNA sequence: TGTGCCAGCAGTGAAGAAGGTGGTGGATTTAGCAATCAGCCCCAGCATTTT. Translated, it gives CASSEEGGGFSNQPQHF. This chain connects TRBV25-1 to TRBJ1-5; D remains unclear. Trimming stripped 2 bases from V and 0 bases from J, with 14 bases between. This CDR3 is 17 amino acids long. The germline gives CDR1 MGHDK, CDR2 SYGVNS.

This clonotype occurred a few times. The chain links TRBV20-1 to TRBJ2-7; 7 bases are shared with TRBD2. Germline-derived CDR1 and CDR2 are DFQATT and SNEGSKA (reference sequence). The trim removed 5 bases at V and 0 bases at J, leaving 16 bases unmatched. This CDR3 is 17 amino acids long. CDR3 in amino acids: CSAPPFERGKPSYEQYF. CDR3 sequence (DNA): TGCAGTGCTCCACCGTTCGAGCGGGGCAAGCCCTCCTACGAGCAGTACTTC.

In its sample, this clonotype was seen a few times. V gene TRBV2 combines with J gene TRBJ2-7; D is unresolved. Trimming pared 4 bases from V and 4 bases from J, leaving 11 bases between. Germline V gene data show CDR1 as SNHLY and CDR2 as FYNNEI. This CDR3 is built from 13 residues. The CDR3 DNA reads TGTGCCAGCAGTGGTCTGTGGAATTACGAGCAGTACTTC. Protein sequence: CASSGLWNYEQYF.

CDR3 protein: CASRTGGKDTQYF. DNA for the CDR3: TGTGCCAGCAGGACAGGGGGAAAAGATACGCAGTATTTT. The rearrangement links TRBV28 to TRBJ2-3; 9 bases agree with TRBD1. This CDR3 is 13 amino acids long. Germline V gene data show CDR1 as MDHEN and CDR2 as SYDVKM. V trimming: 6 bases; J trimming: 5 bases; junction bases outside the gene matches: 3.

This clonotype was counted many times. V usage is TRBV29-1 and J usage is TRBJ2-3; perhaps TRBD2 as D (6 bases). Trimming removed 8 bases at V and 5 bases at J, with 23 bases between. Germline CDR1 and CDR2: SQVTM and ANQGSEA. The CDR3 has 15 amino acids. This CDR3 reads CSSGPAEGRRDTQYF. The CDR3 DNA sequence: TGCAGCTCAGGCCCGGCGGAGGGAAGAAGAGATACGCAGTATTTT.